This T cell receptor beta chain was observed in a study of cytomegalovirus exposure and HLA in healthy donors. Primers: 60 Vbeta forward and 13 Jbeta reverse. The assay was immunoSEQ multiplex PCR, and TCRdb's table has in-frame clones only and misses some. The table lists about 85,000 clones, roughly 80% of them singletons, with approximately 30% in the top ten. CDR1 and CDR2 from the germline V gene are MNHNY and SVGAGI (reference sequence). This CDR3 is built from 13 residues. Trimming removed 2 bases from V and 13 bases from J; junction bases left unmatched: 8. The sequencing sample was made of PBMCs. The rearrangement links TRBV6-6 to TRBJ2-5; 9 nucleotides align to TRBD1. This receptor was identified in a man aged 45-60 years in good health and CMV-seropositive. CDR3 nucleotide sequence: TGTGCCAGCAGTTACGCGGACAGGGGTCCAGGGTACTTC. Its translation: CASSYADRGPGYF.